A single sample is the source of the 24 T cell receptor beta chains below, sequenced in a study of CD8 T cells in Susac syndrome. Reverse transcription of about 0.5 to 1 ug RNA was carried out with random hexamers. One entry per CDR3 protein, called by TCRdb with MiXCR from the immunoSEQ multiplex PCR reads. Of about 130,000 distinct CDR3 sequences in the sample, around 96% were seen once. Sequences were obtained from CD4+ T cells from PBMCs. Source of these receptors: a human donor in good health.

This sequence joins TRBV4-3 and TRBJ2-1; perhaps TRBD1 as D (6 bases). The CDR3 is 14 residues long. Germline V CDR1 and CDR2: LGHNA, YSLEER. V lost 0 bases and J 8 bases, leaving 11 bases between the germline ends. The CDR3 DNA reads TGCGCCAGCAGCCAAGAAAGACAGGCGTATGAGCAGTTCTTC. The encoded protein is CASSQERQAYEQFF.

V and J are TRBV29-1 and TRBJ2-1, with 8 bases aligning to TRBD1. V trimming: 4 bases; J trimming: 6 bases; junction bases outside the gene matches: 5. The CDR3 spans 13 residues. CDR1 SQVTM and CDR2 ANQGSEA come from the germline V gene. DNA for the CDR3: TGCAGCGTTGCCGGACAGGGTCTCAATGAGCAGTTCTTC. Its translation: CSVAGQGLNEQFF.

The chain uses TRBV7-8 and TRBJ2-3, with D possibly TRBD1 on 5 matching bases. The CDR3 is 14 residues long. Germline CDR1 reads SGHVS; CDR2 reads FQNEAQ. Trimming pared 4 bases from V and 14 bases from J, leaving 22 bases between. CDR3 DNA: TGTGCCAGCAGCTCACCCCGGACCAGGGTGGGCCCGTATTTT. Its protein is CASSSPRTRVGPYF.

V is TRBV19 and J is TRBJ2-7; D tentatively fits TRBD1 or TRBD2 (5 bases each). There are 14 residues in the CDR3. The germline CDR1 and CDR2 sequences are LNHDA and SQIVND (reference sequence). Trimming took off 3 bases at V and 3 bases at J, with 12 bases between the two ends. CDR3 nucleotide sequence: TGTGCCAGTAGTATTCGGGGCACTCTCTACGAGCAGTACTTC. Amino acid sequence: CASSIRGTLYEQYF.

V usage is TRBV6-2 or TRBV6-3 and J usage is TRBJ2-3, with D maybe TRBD2 (5 bases). The V gene's germline CDR1 is MNHEY and CDR2 SVGEGT. The V end was cut by 6 bases, the J end by 2 bases, with 18 bases between. The CDR3 spans 16 residues. CDR3 sequence reads: CASRSTQTTYTDTQYF. As DNA, the CDR3 is TGTGCCAGCAGAAGTACCCAGACTACCTACACAGATACGCAGTATTTT.

This chain connects TRBV6-5 to TRBJ1-1; D unclear. Trimming took off 3 bases at V and 1 base at J, with 3 bases between the two ends. This CDR3 has 12 residues. CDR1 is MNHEY and CDR2 is SVGAGI in the germline V gene. CDR3 amino acids: CASSYRNTEAFF. CDR3 coding DNA: TGTGCCAGCAGTTATCGGAACACTGAAGCTTTCTTT.

This rearrangement joins TRBV12-3 or TRBV12-4 to TRBJ2-2; no firm D call. The CDR3 covers 15 residues. Trimming took 2 bases from V and 8 from J, leaving 15 bases between them. The chain's CDR3 is CASSLSPTRAGELFF. CDR3 sequence (DNA): TGTGCCAGCAGTTTAAGCCCGACCCGAGCGGGGGAGCTGTTTTTT.

V usage is TRBV5-6 and J usage is TRBJ2-3; 8 positions agree with TRBD2. Trimming took 1 base from V and 5 from J; bases not matched to a gene: 6. This CDR3 comprises 15 residues. Germline CDR1 SGHDT, CDR2 YYEEEE. CDR3 DNA: TGTGCCAGCAGCTTGTTCAGCGGGAGACAAGATACGCAGTATTTT. Translation gives CASSLFSGRQDTQYF. The full variable domain, completed using reference TRBV5-6 and TRBJ2-3, is DAGVTQSPTHLIKTRGQQVTLRCSPKSGHDTVSWYQQALGQGPQFIFQYYEEEERQRGNFPDRFSGHQFPNYSSELNVNALLLGDSALYLCASSLFSGRQDTQYFGPGTRLTVL.

V is TRBV7-6 and J is TRBJ2-7; 12 bases match TRBD1. The CDR3 runs 15 residues. Germline CDR1 and CDR2: SGHVS and FNYEAQ. The trim removed 4 bases at V and 7 bases at J, leaving 8 bases unmatched. The CDR3 sequence is CASSSGQGAISEQYF. In DNA, the CDR3 is TGTGCCAGCAGCTCGGGACAGGGGGCAATTTCGGAGCAGTACTTC.

The chain employs TRBV19 and TRBJ1-2; TRBD1 agrees at 9 bases. After removal of 9 bases from V and 4 bases from J, the junction contained 9 bases not matched to a gene. The CDR3 has 14 amino acids. Germline V gives CDR1 LNHDA, CDR2 SQIVND (reference sequence). This CDR3 is CARNAGQGAYGYTF. The CDR3 DNA reads as TGTGCCAGGAACGCGGGACAGGGAGCCTATGGCTACACCTTC.

As to this clonotype: The DNA is left out, because the CDR3 cannot be placed on it with certainty; the CDR3 is given as TCRdb lists it. The chain joins TRBV6-6 to TRBJ2-2. 13 amino acids form the CDR3, both terminal residues included. The germline gives CDR1 MNHNY, CDR2 SVGAGI (reference sequence). The CDR3 protein is CASSSSNTGELFF.

This clonotype appeared once. The chain couples TRBV10-3 to TRBJ2-3; 9 bases map to TRBD2. The germline gives CDR1 ENHRY, CDR2 SYGVKD. V dropped 10 bases and J dropped 2; count of bases not matched to a gene: 13. The CDR3 extends over 16 amino acids. CDR3 region: CATDSGRGGVTDTQYF. The CDR3 nucleotides are TGTGCCACCGATAGCGGGAGAGGCGGAGTCACAGATACGCAGTATTTT.

This clonotype was observed a single time. Mismatch with germline at one junction end may stem from a read error. The V call is TRBV7-2, the J call TRBJ1-5; the D is unclear. Germline-derived CDR1 and CDR2 are SGHTA and FQGNSA. The CDR3 loop spans 12 amino acids. The CDR3: CASSTSSQPQHF. The DNA of the CDR3 is TGTGCCAGCAGCACAAGCAGTCAGCCCCAGCATTTT.

This clonotype appeared once. The rearrangement joins TRBV3-1 to TRBJ2-1; maybe TRBD1 (6 bases). CDR3 length: 17 amino acids. CDR1 is LGHDT, CDR2 YNNKEL, per germline (reference sequence). Trimming cost V 1 base and J 6 bases, with 19 bases left between them. The CDR3 protein is CASSQGPPGVFSNEQFF. The CDR3 DNA follows: TGTGCCAGCAGCCAAGGTCCACCAGGGGTATTCTCCAATGAGCAGTTCTTC.

The rearrangement links TRBV29-1 to TRBJ2-7; D is ambiguous. The germline V gene has CDR1 SQVTM and CDR2 ANQGSEA. The CDR3 spans 13 residues. V lost 3 bases, J lost 0 bases, and 9 bases lay in between. CDR3 in DNA: TGCAGCGTTGATTTCCAGTCCTCCTACGAGCAGTACTTC. Amino acid sequence: CSVDFQSSYEQYF.

The rearrangement joins TRBV5-1 to TRBJ2-5; D is possibly TRBD2 (5 bases). This CDR3 contains 16 residues. Trimming took off 2 bases at V and 5 bases at J, with 19 bases between the two ends. CDR1 SGHRS and CDR2 YFSETQ come from the germline V gene. The CDR3 bases are TGCGCCAGCAGCTTCTTTCGGGGTTCCTCGGAGGAGACCCAGTACTTC. It translates to CASSFFRGSSEETQYF. Filled out from reference TRBV5-1 and TRBJ2-5, the complete variable domain reads KAGVTQTPRYLIKTRGQQVTLSCSPISGHRSVSWYQQTPGQGLQFLFEYFSETQRNKGNFPGRFSGRQFSNSRSEMNVSTLELGDSALYLCASSFFRGSSEETQYFGPGTRLLVL.

The V and J genes are TRBV7-8 and TRBJ1-4, with D unclear. The CDR3 consists of 17 residues. Germline V gives CDR1 SGHVS, CDR2 FQNEAQ. V lost 2 bases and J 2 bases, leaving 15 bases between the germline ends. Here the CDR3 DNA reads TGTGCCAGCAGCTTAACGGGGATGTTGCAGACTAATGAAAAACTGTTTTTT. Residues: CASSLTGMLQTNEKLFF.

The chain is built from TRBV27 and TRBJ1-2, with a weak D call TRBD1 (6 bases). The ends were cut back, 2 bases at V and 7 bases at J, with 14 bases in the middle. Germline lookup yields CDR1 MNHEY and CDR2 SMNVEV (reference sequence). This CDR3 region has 14 residues. The CDR3 sequence is CASSLTPGAGGYTF. CDR3 bases: TGTGCCAGCAGTTTAACCCCAGGGGCTGGTGGCTACACCTTC.

The chain links TRBV5-1 to TRBJ1-1; TRBD1 is a possible D gene (5 bases). The V gene's germline CDR1 is SGHRS and CDR2 YFSETQ. V dropped 4 bases and J dropped 1 base, with 14 bases sitting between them. The CDR3 length is 15 residues. CDR3 DNA: TGCGCCAGCAGCCTCTATCAGGGCCCGAACACTGAAGCTTTCTTT. As protein: CASSLYQGPNTEAFF.

The gene calls are TRBV6-2 or TRBV6-3 and TRBJ1-2, with D uncertain. Germline CDR1 and CDR2: MNHEY and SVGEGT. The CDR3 length is 13 residues. Trimming pared 7 bases from V and 8 bases from J, leaving 17 bases between. CDR3 residues: CASIDPGSGGYTF. DNA for the CDR3: TGTGCCAGCATCGACCCCGGTTCCGGCGGCTACACCTTC.

V usage is TRBV5-6 and J usage is TRBJ2-1; no clear D. The CDR3 length is 16 residues. V lost 0 bases, J lost 0 bases, and 10 bases lay in between. The V gene's germline CDR1 is SGHDT and CDR2 YYEEEE. The CDR3 DNA sequence: TGTGCCAGCAGCTTGGGGGGTCCAAGCTCCTACAATGAGCAGTTCTTC. This gives the protein CASSLGGPSSYNEQFF.

The rearrangement uses TRBV7-9 and TRBJ2-1, with TRBD2 matching 8 bases. Germline lookup yields CDR1 SEHNR and CDR2 FQNEAQ (reference sequence). V was pared by 4 bases and J by 0 bases, with 5 bases of the junction left unmatched. The CDR3 spans 16 residues. The DNA of the CDR3 is TGTGCCAGCAGCTATCTAGCGGGTACCTCCTACAATGAGCAGTTCTTC. Its translation is CASSYLAGTSYNEQFF.

J is TRBJ2-7 and V is TRBV6-5; TRBD1 is a possible D gene (6 bases). Trimming removed 5 bases at V and 4 bases at J, with 15 bases between. The CDR3 totals 14 residues. Germline-derived CDR1 and CDR2 are MNHEY and SVGAGI. The CDR3 region has the DNA TGTGCCAGCAGTCACCGGACAGAAGTGTACGAGCAGTACTTC. This codes for CASSHRTEVYEQYF.

V gene TRBV6-2 or TRBV6-3 combines with J gene TRBJ2-2; 7 nucleotides match TRBD1. The germline CDR1 and CDR2 sequences are MNHEY and SVGEGT. The ends lost 6 bases at V and 5 bases at J; junction bases unmatched: 9. The CDR3 is 15 amino acids. CDR3 DNA sequence: TGTGCCAGCAGCTTAGGGGGCGTCCGGACCGGGGAGCTGTTTTTT. Translating gives CASSLGGVRTGELFF.